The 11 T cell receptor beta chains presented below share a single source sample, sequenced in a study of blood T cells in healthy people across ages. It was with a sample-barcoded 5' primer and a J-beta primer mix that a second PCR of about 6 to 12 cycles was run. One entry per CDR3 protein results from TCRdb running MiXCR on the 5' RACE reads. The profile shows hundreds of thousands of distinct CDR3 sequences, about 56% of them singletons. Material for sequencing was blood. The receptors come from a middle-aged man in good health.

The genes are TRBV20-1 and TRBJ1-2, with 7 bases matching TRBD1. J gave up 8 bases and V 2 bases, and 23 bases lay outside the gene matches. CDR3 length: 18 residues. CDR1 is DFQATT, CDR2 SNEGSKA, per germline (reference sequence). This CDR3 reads CSARTTRLTDRSLGGYTF. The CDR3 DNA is TGCAGTGCTAGAACCACCCGACTGACGGACAGGTCCCTTGGGGGCTACACCTTC.

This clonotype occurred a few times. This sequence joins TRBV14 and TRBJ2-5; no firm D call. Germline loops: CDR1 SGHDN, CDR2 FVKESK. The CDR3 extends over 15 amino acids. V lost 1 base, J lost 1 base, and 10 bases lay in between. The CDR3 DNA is TGTGCCAGCAGCCAAGTTTGCAGTATCCAAGAGACCCAGTACTTC. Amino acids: CASSQVCSIQETQYF. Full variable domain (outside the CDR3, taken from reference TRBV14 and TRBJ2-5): EAGVTQFPSHSVIEKGQTVTLRCDPISGHDNLYWYRRVMGKEIKFLLHFVKESKQDESGMPNNRFLAERTGGTYSTLKVQPAELEDSGVYFCASSQVCSIQETQYFGPGTRLLVL.

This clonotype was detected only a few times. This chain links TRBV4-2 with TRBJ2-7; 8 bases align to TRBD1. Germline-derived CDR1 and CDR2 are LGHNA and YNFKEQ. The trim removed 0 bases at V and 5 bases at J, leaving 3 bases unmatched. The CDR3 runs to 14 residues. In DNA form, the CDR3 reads TGTGCCAGCAGCCAAGAGGACAGGGTTGACGAGCAGTACTTC. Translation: CASSQEDRVDEQYF.

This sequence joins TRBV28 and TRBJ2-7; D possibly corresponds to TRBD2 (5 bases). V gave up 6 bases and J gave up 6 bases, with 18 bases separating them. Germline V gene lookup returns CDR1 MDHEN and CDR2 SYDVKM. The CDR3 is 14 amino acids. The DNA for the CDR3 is TGTGCCAGCAGCAGCCTCCTGGGGAGTCGCGAGCAGTACTTC. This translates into CASSSLLGSREQYF. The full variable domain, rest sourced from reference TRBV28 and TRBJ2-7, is DVKVTQSSRYLVKRTGEKVFLECVQDMDHENMFWYRQDPGLGLRLIYFSYDVKMKEKGDIPEGYSVSREKKERFSLILESASTNQTSMYLCASSSLLGSREQYFGPGTRLTVT.

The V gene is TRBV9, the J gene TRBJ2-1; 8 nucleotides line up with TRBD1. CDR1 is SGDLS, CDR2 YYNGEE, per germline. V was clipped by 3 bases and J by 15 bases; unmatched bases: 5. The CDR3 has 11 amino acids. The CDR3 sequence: CASSGSGGLFF. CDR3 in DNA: TGTGCCAGCAGCGGATCAGGGGGCCTGTTCTTC.

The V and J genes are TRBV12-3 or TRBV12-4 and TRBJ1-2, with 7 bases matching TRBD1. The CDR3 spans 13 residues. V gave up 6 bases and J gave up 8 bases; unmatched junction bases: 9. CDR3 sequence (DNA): TGTGCCAGCAGCCAGACAGGGCCGCGGGGCTACACCTTC. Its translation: CASSQTGPRGYTF.

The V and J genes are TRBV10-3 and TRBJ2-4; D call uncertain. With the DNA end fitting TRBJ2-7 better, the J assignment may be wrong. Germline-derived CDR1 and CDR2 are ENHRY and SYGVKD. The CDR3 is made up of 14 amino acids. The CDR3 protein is CAISESALPYEQYF. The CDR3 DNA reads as TGTGCCATCAGTGAGTCGGCCCTACCCTACGAGCAGTACTTC.

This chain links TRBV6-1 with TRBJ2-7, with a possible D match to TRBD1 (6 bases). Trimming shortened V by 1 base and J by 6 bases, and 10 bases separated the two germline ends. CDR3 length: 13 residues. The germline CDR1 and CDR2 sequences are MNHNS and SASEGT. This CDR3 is CASSEVQGGEQYF. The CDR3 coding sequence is TGTGCCAGCAGTGAAGTACAGGGTGGCGAGCAGTACTTC.

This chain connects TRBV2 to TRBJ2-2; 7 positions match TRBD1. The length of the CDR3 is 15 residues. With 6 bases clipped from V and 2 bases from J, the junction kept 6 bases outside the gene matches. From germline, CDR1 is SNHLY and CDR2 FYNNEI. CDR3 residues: CASREQGPNTGELFF. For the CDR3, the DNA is TGTGCCAGCAGGGAACAGGGGCCAAACACCGGGGAGCTGTTTTTT.

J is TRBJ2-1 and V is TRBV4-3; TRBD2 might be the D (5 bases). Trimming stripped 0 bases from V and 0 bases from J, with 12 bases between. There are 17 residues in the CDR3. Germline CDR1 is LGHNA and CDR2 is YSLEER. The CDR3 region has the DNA TGCGCCAGCAGCCAAGATAGAAGCGGTAGCTCCTACAATGAGCAGTTCTTC. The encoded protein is CASSQDRSGSSYNEQFF.

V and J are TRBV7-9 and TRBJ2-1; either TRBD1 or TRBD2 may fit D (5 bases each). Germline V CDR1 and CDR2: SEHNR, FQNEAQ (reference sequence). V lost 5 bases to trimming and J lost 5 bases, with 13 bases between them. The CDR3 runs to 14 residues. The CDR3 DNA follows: TGTGCCAGCAGCGCTACCGGGACCCACAATGAGCAGTTCTTC. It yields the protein CASSATGTHNEQFF.